The 15 T cell receptor beta chains listed next were all sequenced from one sample in a study of blood T cell repertoires in COVID-19. The table came from immunoSEQ multiplex PCR; TCRdb's copy has only in-frame clones and leaves some out. Of some 370,000 clones listed, approximately 87% are singletons. Sequences were obtained from peripheral blood. The receptors derive from a woman younger than 45 with COVID-19, enrolled during active disease.

The chain has TRBV7-2 and TRBJ2-1, with no clear D. The germline gives CDR1 SGHTA, CDR2 FQGNSA. This CDR3 spans 13 amino acids. Between the trimmed V and J ends, which lost 2 bases and 5 bases, there was a span of 7 bases. The CDR3: CASSLFQDNEQFF. As DNA, the CDR3 is TGTGCCAGCAGCTTATTCCAGGACAATGAGCAGTTCTTC.

This clone was seen only once. The rearrangement links TRBV4-1 to TRBJ2-3, with 7 bases matching TRBD2. The V segment lost 0 bases and the J segment 5 bases; nucleotides outside the gene matches: 5. This CDR3 has 15 amino acids. Germline V gene lookup returns CDR1 MGHRA and CDR2 YSYEKL. CDR3 sequence: CASSQDGGGKDTQYF. The CDR3 DNA reads TGCGCCAGCAGCCAAGATGGGGGGGGGAAAGATACGCAGTATTTT.

The rearrangement uses TRBV10-3 and TRBJ2-1, with 10 positions matching TRBD2. The germline CDR1 and CDR2 sequences are ENHRY and SYGVKD. The CDR3 extends over 13 amino acids. V was pared by 10 bases and J by 6 bases, with 6 bases of the junction left unmatched. CDR3 bases: TGTGCCACCCTAGCGGGAGAAGGCAATGAGCAGTTCTTC. It codes for CATLAGEGNEQFF.

The chain carries TRBV2 and TRBJ2-7, with TRBD1 as a possible D gene (5 bases). CDR3 length: 12 residues. Germline V gives CDR1 SNHLY, CDR2 FYNNEI. Trimming removed 7 bases from V and 2 bases from J, with 9 bases in between. CDR3 in amino acids: CASNQGTYEQYF. For the CDR3, the DNA is TGTGCCAGCAATCAGGGAACCTACGAGCAGTACTTC.

The genes are TRBV6-2 or TRBV6-3 and TRBJ2-2; 11 nucleotides match TRBD2. The CDR3 length is 16 residues. The germline V gene encodes CDR1 MNHEY and CDR2 SVGEGT. Trimming removed 6 bases from V and 7 bases from J; junction bases left unmatched: 10. Here the CDR3 reads CASSPGLAVQGGELFF. The CDR3 region has the DNA TGTGCCAGCAGCCCGGGACTAGCGGTCCAGGGCGGGGAGCTGTTTTTT.

This clone was counted only a few times. The J gene is TRBJ1-1, the V gene TRBV10-2; possibly TRBD1 for D (5 bases). The V and J ends lost 3 bases and 4 bases respectively, with 21 bases between them. The CDR3 contains 17 residues. Germline CDR1 is WSHSY and CDR2 is SAAADI. The DNA of the CDR3 is TGCGCCAGCAGTGACTGGACAATGGGCCGTGCCGGCACTGAAGCTTTCTTT. Translated, it gives CASSDWTMGRAGTEAFF.

This clone was recorded only once. This rearrangement joins TRBV6-5 to TRBJ1-2; 7 bases agree with TRBD1. J was trimmed by 3 bases and V by 6 bases; bases with no gene match: 7. From germline, CDR1 is MNHEY and CDR2 SVGAGI. The CDR3 spans 14 residues. The CDR3 reads CASSPDRADYGYTF. The CDR3 bases are TGTGCCAGCAGCCCCGACAGGGCCGACTATGGCTACACCTTC.

The rearrangement joins TRBV28 to TRBJ1-6; no firm D call. The CDR3 runs to 17 residues. Trimming removed 2 bases from V and 2 bases from J, with 13 bases in between. CDR1 and CDR2 from the germline V gene are MDHEN and SYDVKM. CDR3 residues: CASSLDPRGAYNSPLHF. DNA for the CDR3: TGTGCCAGCAGTTTAGACCCTAGAGGTGCCTATAATTCACCCCTCCACTTT.

The rearrangement joins TRBV3-1 (or the pseudogene TRBV3-2) to TRBJ2-4; D possibly corresponds to TRBD1 (6 bases). CDR3 length: 12 amino acids. V lost 5 bases, J lost 13 bases, and 15 bases lay in between. Germline V gene sequence: CDR1 LGHDT, CDR2 YNNKEL (reference sequence). The CDR3 sequence is CASSSGRGSQYF. As DNA, the CDR3 is TGTGCCAGCAGCAGCGGTAGGGGGTCACAGTACTTC.

The chain has TRBV27 and TRBJ2-2; 12 nucleotides match TRBD2. Germline CDR1 MNHEY, CDR2 SMNVEV (reference sequence). The trim removed 4 bases at V and 7 bases at J, leaving 4 bases unmatched. The CDR3 totals 15 residues. The CDR3 loop reads CASSSTSGRHGELFF. In DNA, the CDR3 is TGTGCCAGCAGTTCTACTAGCGGGAGGCACGGGGAGCTGTTTTTT.

V is TRBV30 and J is TRBJ2-7, with 9 positions matching TRBD1. CDR1 and CDR2 from the germline V gene are GTSNPN and SVGIG (reference sequence). This CDR3 region has 14 residues. The ends lost 5 bases at V and 4 bases at J; junction bases unmatched: 9. The CDR3 DNA is TGTGCCTGGGCGGGACAGGGTCATCTTTACGAGCAGTACTTC. It translates to CAWAGQGHLYEQYF. Variable domain in full (rest from reference TRBV30 and TRBJ2-7): SQTIHQWPATLVQPVGSPLSLECTVEGTSNPNLYWYRQAAGRGLQLLFYSVGIGQISSEVPQNLSASRPQDRQFILSSKKLLLSDSGFYLCAWAGQGHLYEQYFGPGTRLTVT.

This chain links TRBV10-2 with TRBJ2-3; 10 positions match TRBD1. V shed 5 bases, J shed 5 bases, and the junction held 10 bases outside the gene matches. This CDR3 is 16 amino acids long. The V gene's germline CDR1 is WSHSY and CDR2 SAAADI. In DNA, the CDR3 is TGCGCCAGCAGTTCTCATGACAGGGGGCAGGGAGATACGCAGTATTTT. Its protein is CASSSHDRGQGDTQYF.

The chain joins TRBV5-8 to TRBJ2-1; TRBD1 matches 7 bases. Germline V gene lookup returns CDR1 SGHTS and CDR2 YDEGEE. V shed 1 base, J shed 9 bases, and the junction held 10 bases outside the gene matches. The CDR3 spans 15 residues. CDR3 in amino acids: CASSLIPGGRAEQFF. The DNA for the CDR3 is TGTGCCAGCAGCTTGATTCCAGGGGGACGTGCTGAGCAGTTCTTC.

The chain uses TRBV24-1 and TRBJ2-6, with a tentative D call TRBD1 (8 bases). CDR1 and CDR2 from the germline V gene are KGHDR and SFDVKD. Trimming left V 4 bases short and J 4 bases short, with 19 bases between. CDR3 length: 18 residues. For the CDR3, the DNA is TGTGCCACCAGTGACAACGGACAGGGCGGGAGCGGGGCCAACGTCCTGACTTTC. This codes for CATSDNGQGGSGANVLTF.

In this sample, this clone turned up once. The rearrangement uses TRBV6-6 and TRBJ2-1; 8 bases match TRBD2. Trimming at V came to 8 bases and at J to 4 bases, leaving 7 bases not matched to a gene. Germline CDR1 reads MNHNY; CDR2 reads SVGAGI (reference sequence). The CDR3 runs to 14 residues. The CDR3 reads CASSSGSQYNEQFF. The CDR3 nucleotides read TGTGCCAGCTCAAGCGGGAGCCAATACAATGAGCAGTTCTTC.